The 9 T cell receptor beta chains below were found in one sample sequenced in a study of CD8+ T cells in alopecia areata. Extracted RNA was reverse transcribed, and the resulting cDNA served as sequencing template. Assay: immunoSEQ multiplex PCR; the TCRdb copy retains only in-frame clones and omits some. The sample consists of fewer than 70,000 clones, about 40% of them appearing once. Sequenced sample: NKG2D-low CD8+ T cells sorted from blood. The receptors shown here come from a human donor with alopecia areata.

A word on this clone: A junction boundary mismatches the germline segment, possibly from a read error. Other DNA sequences within the sample encode an identical CDR3. The V call is TRBV30, the J call TRBJ2-3; D is possibly TRBD2 (5 bases). The CDR3 extends over 13 amino acids. Germline lookup yields CDR1 GTSNPN and CDR2 SVGIG (reference sequence). The CDR3 nucleotides read TGCGCCTGGATCTCTTTGGCGGGAGATACGCAGTATTTT. This translates into CAWISLAGDTQYF. The full variable domain, its missing parts supplied by reference TRBV30 and TRBJ2-3, is SQTIHQWPATLVQPVGSPLSLECTVEGTSNPNLYWYRQAAGRGLQLLFYSVGIGQISSEVPQNLSASRPQDRQFILSSKKLLLSDSGFYLCAWISLAGDTQYFGPGTRLTVL.

This clone showed up just a few times. The V gene is TRBV7-9, the J gene TRBJ1-1, with 7 bases matching TRBD1. CDR3 length: 14 amino acids. Germline values: CDR1 SEHNR, CDR2 FQNEAQ (reference sequence). The junction had 5 bases not matched to a gene; V was cut back by 5 bases and J by 2 bases. CDR3 residues: CASSPDRTNTEAFF. DNA for the CDR3: TGTGCCAGCAGCCCGGACAGGACAAACACTGAAGCTTTCTTT.

The chain is built from TRBV6-5 and TRBJ2-1; weak D call: TRBD2 (6 bases). This CDR3 region has 15 residues. Germline CDR1 reads MNHEY; CDR2 reads SVGAGI. V lost 5 bases and J lost 7, with 18 bases in between. The DNA of the CDR3 is TGTGCCAGCAGTAGCTTGGGGGGAGAAGGGAATGAGCAGTTCTTC. As protein: CASSSLGGEGNEQFF.

V and J are TRBV5-1 and TRBJ1-2; possibly TRBD1 for D (6 bases). This CDR3 is 13 amino acids long. Germline CDR1 is SGHRS and CDR2 is YFSETQ. Trimming took off 1 base at V and 5 bases at J, with 9 bases between the two ends. CDR3 bases: TGCGCCAGCAGCTTGCTGGGGGCGTATGGCTACACCTTC. Protein: CASSLLGAYGYTF.

J is TRBJ1-2 and V is TRBV7-9; a possible D gene is TRBD1 (6 bases). From germline, CDR1 is SEHNR and CDR2 FQNEAQ (reference sequence). Trimming pared 5 bases from V and 5 bases from J, leaving 12 bases between. This CDR3 is built from 13 residues. The CDR3 sequence is CASSPGTRYGYTF. CDR3 coding DNA: TGTGCCAGCAGCCCCGGGACACGGTATGGCTACACCTTC.

The chain joins TRBV5-6 to TRBJ2-3; D call uncertain. The CDR3 spans 12 residues. The V gene's germline CDR1 is SGHDT and CDR2 YYEEEE. V gave up 0 bases and J gave up 6 bases, with 5 bases separating them. CDR3 sequence (DNA): TGTGCCAGCAGCTTGGGTTCCGATACGCAGTATTTT. It yields the protein CASSLGSDTQYF.

In nucleotides, the CDR3 is TGCAGCGTTGGACAGAGCTACGAGCAGTACTTC. This sequence encodes CSVGQSYEQYF. This chain links TRBV29-1 with TRBJ2-7; possible D gene TRBD1, 5 bases. Per germline, CDR1 SQVTM and CDR2 ANQGSEA. V gave up 4 bases and J gave up 3 bases, with 7 bases separating them. The CDR3 contains 11 residues.

The CDR3 spells CASSPSLGNYGYTF. As DNA, the CDR3 is TGCGCCAGCAGCCCGAGCTTGGGGAACTATGGCTACACCTTC. This sequence joins TRBV4-3 and TRBJ1-2; D unresolved. Germline V gives CDR1 LGHNA, CDR2 YSLEER. The CDR3 is 14 amino acids. Trimming cost V 4 bases and J 2 bases, with 11 bases left between them.

V is TRBV7-9 and J is TRBJ1-5; the D is unclear. The CDR3 totals 14 residues. The germline V gene has CDR1 SEHNR and CDR2 FQNEAQ (reference sequence). V dropped 0 bases and J dropped 4 bases, with 7 bases sitting between them. In nucleotides, the CDR3 is TGTGCCAGCAGCTTAGCTGGCCAGAATCAGCCCCAGCATTTT. It is translated as CASSLAGQNQPQHF.